What follows are 3 T cell receptor beta chains derived from one specimen sequenced in a study of T-cell memory formation after mild COVID-19. TCRdb re-analysed the 5' RACE reads in MiXCR, keeping a single row per CDR3 protein. The table lists fewer than 600,000 distinct CDR3 sequences, less than 25% of them singletons. Sequencing was performed on PBMCs or a T cell subset sorted from them (not recorded which). The receptors were sampled from an adult woman who had mild COVID-19 (a few samples of this study predate the infection). Cell type and time point are not known.

The chain recombines TRBV7-9 with TRBJ2-7, with D perhaps TRBD2 (5 bases). This CDR3 region has 15 residues. Per the germline V gene, CDR1 is SEHNR and CDR2 is FQNEAQ (reference sequence). The V end lost 5 bases, the J end lost 2 bases, and 16 bases lay between the germline ends. CDR3 protein: CASSTDSWSPYEQYF. The CDR3 DNA follows: TGTGCCAGCAGCACGGACTCCTGGTCCCCCTACGAGCAGTACTTC. The variable domain in full, completed from reference TRBV7-9 and TRBJ2-7, reads DTGVSQNPRHKITKRGQNVTFRCDPISEHNRLYWYRQTLGQGPEFLTYFQNEAQLEKSRLLSDRFSAERPKGSFSTLEIQRTEQGDSAMYLCASSTDSWSPYEQYFGPGTRLTVT.

This clonotype was found a few times. This chain joins TRBV2 and TRBJ2-7, with 8 bases lining up with TRBD1. CDR1 is SNHLY and CDR2 is FYNNEI in the germline V gene. The CDR3 has 15 amino acids. V was clipped by 6 bases and J by 9 bases; unmatched bases: 16. The CDR3 DNA reads as TGTGCCAGCAGCATTGCCGGGACAGGAACTGGTGCGCAGTACTTC. Translated: CASSIAGTGTGAQYF.

The chain couples TRBV5-4 to TRBJ1-2; 8 nucleotides match TRBD1. Germline V CDR1 and CDR2: SGHNT, YYREEE (reference sequence). V dropped 4 bases and J dropped 0; count of bases not matched to a gene: 2. The CDR3 extends over 14 amino acids. In DNA, the CDR3 is TGTGCCAGCAGCGCGGACAGGGCTAACTATGGCTACACCTTC. Amino acid sequence: CASSADRANYGYTF.